Below, 29 T cell receptor beta chains from the same sample are listed, as sequenced in a study of PD-1 blockade in mismatch repair-deficient tumors (dated by TCRdb to 2017 to 2019). The library was obtained by the immunoSEQ multiplex PCR assay. TCRdb holds this immuneACCESS table with in-frame rearrangements only. Some clones are missing; in checked studies, unresolved V genes explain under half, and the rest has no known cause. This sample gives 35,000 or so clones in total; 80% to 90% of them show up just once. The ten largest clones take up around 4.2% of the sample. The sequencing used peripheral blood, collected 76 weeks after starting pembrolizumab. These TCRs come from an adult with mismatch repair-deficient cancer.

As to this clone: The junction differs from germline at one of its ends, possibly a read error. The chain has TRBV28 and TRBJ2-7; D is unresolved. In germline, CDR1 is MDHEN, CDR2 SYDVKM. The CDR3 spans 15 residues. CDR3 amino acids: CASSLPVSPSHEQYF. DNA of the CDR3: TGTGCCAGCAGTCTCCCTGTGAGCCCCTCCCACGAGCAGTACTTC.

This clone was counted between two and nine times. The rearrangement joins TRBV23-1 to TRBJ2-1, with D tentatively TRBD1 (5 bases). TRBV23-1 is reported as an ORF; its role is uncertain. CDR3 length: 14 amino acids. The germline V and J ends were trimmed by 0 bases and 8 bases, with 11 bases remaining between them. CDR3 sequence reads: CASSQSSVGDEQFF. CDR3 nucleotides: TGCGCCAGCAGTCAATCGAGTGTAGGGGATGAGCAGTTCTTC.

CDR3: CASSLKFSGKDEQFF. Here the CDR3 DNA reads TGTGCCAGCAGTTTAAAGTTCTCAGGGAAGGATGAGCAGTTCTTC. The chain has TRBV27 and TRBJ2-1; D might be TRBD1 (5 bases). The V end was cut by 2 bases, the J end by 8 bases, with 16 bases between. The CDR3 spans 15 residues. Germline-derived CDR1 and CDR2 are MNHEY and SMNVEV (reference sequence).

The rearrangement joins TRBV11-3 to TRBJ1-1; perhaps TRBD1 as D (5 bases). V gave up 5 bases and J gave up 0 bases, with 7 bases separating them. The CDR3 is 13 amino acids. Per the germline V gene, CDR1 is SGHNT and CDR2 is YENEEA. Here the CDR3 reads CASSSRVNTEAFF. The CDR3 nucleotides are TGTGCCAGCAGCAGCAGGGTGAACACTGAAGCTTTCTTT.

The table lists this clone with a count of one. The chain is built from TRBV27 and TRBJ2-1; 16 bases align to TRBD2. The germline V gene encodes CDR1 MNHEY and CDR2 SMNVEV (reference sequence). J gave up 15 bases and V 5 bases, and 4 bases lay outside the gene matches. The CDR3 loop spans 13 amino acids. The CDR3 sequence: CASSQGLAGGWFF. CDR3 bases: TGTGCCAGCAGTCAGGGACTAGCGGGAGGGTGGTTCTTC.

J is TRBJ2-7 and V is TRBV5-1; perhaps TRBD2 as D (6 bases). Trimming removed 1 base at V and 3 bases at J, with 11 bases between. Germline values: CDR1 SGHRS, CDR2 YFSETQ. The CDR3 is made up of 14 amino acids. In DNA form, the CDR3 reads TGCGCCAGCAGCTTGTTTGCGGGAAACTACGAGCAGTACTTC. This gives the protein CASSLFAGNYEQYF.

The chain uses TRBV11-2 and TRBJ1-2; tentative D call: TRBD1 (5 bases). Germline V gives CDR1 SGHAT, CDR2 FQNNGV. The CDR3 consists of 14 residues. Between the trimmed V and J ends, which lost 5 bases and 4 bases, there was a span of 14 bases. CDR3 sequence: CASSIGQGFYGYTF. The DNA of the CDR3 is TGTGCCAGCAGCATAGGGCAGGGTTTCTATGGCTACACCTTC. The full variable domain, completed using reference TRBV11-2 and TRBJ1-2, is EAGVAQSPRYKIIEKRQSVAFWCNPISGHATLYWYQQILGQGPKLLIQFQNNGVVDDSQLPKDRFSAERLKGVDSTLKIQPAKLEDSAVYLCASSIGQGFYGYTFGSGTRLTVV.

The chain carries TRBV7-8 and TRBJ1-2, with 7 positions matching TRBD1. V was clipped by 6 bases and J by 6 bases; unmatched bases: 7. The CDR3 is 13 amino acids. Germline V CDR1 and CDR2: SGHVS, FQNEAQ. Written as DNA, the CDR3 is TGTGCCAGCAGACCGATAGGGGGCGATGGCTACACCTTC. It is translated as CASRPIGGDGYTF.

The V gene is TRBV9, the J gene TRBJ1-3; perhaps TRBD1 as D (5 bases). The CDR3 sequence is 15 residues long. Trimming removed 2 bases at V and 4 bases at J, with 13 bases between. The germline V gene encodes CDR1 SGDLS and CDR2 YYNGEE. The CDR3 region is CASSVDVGEGNTIYF. In DNA form, the CDR3 reads TGTGCCAGCAGCGTTGACGTGGGGGAAGGAAACACCATATATTTT. Complete variable domain (other parts from reference TRBV9 and TRBJ1-3): DSGVTQTPKHLITATGQRVTLRCSPRSGDLSVYWYQQSLDQGLQFLIQYYNGEERAKGNILERFSAQQFPDLHSELNLSSLELGDSALYFCASSVDVGEGNTIYFGEGSWLTVV.

The count of this clone is one. V and J are TRBV5-4 and TRBJ2-7; 7 nucleotides agree with TRBD1. Per germline, CDR1 SGHNT and CDR2 YYREEE (reference sequence). The J segment lost 3 bases and the V segment lost 1 base, leaving 4 bases of the junction unmatched. The CDR3 is 14 amino acids. CDR3 in amino acids: CASSLLGQNYEQYF. The CDR3 DNA sequence: TGTGCCAGCAGCTTGCTGGGACAGAACTACGAGCAGTACTTC.

V and J are TRBV15 and TRBJ2-3, with a tentative D call TRBD1 (7 bases). V was shortened by 0 bases and J by 2 bases, with 21 bases between the two germline ends. This CDR3 region has 19 residues. Germline V gives CDR1 LNHNV, CDR2 YYDKDF (reference sequence). CDR3 residues: CATSRDLQGDSENTDTQYF. CDR3 in DNA: TGTGCCACCAGCAGAGATCTCCAGGGGGACTCCGAGAACACAGATACGCAGTATTTT.

This chain joins TRBV19 and TRBJ1-2, with D tentatively TRBD1 (6 bases). CDR1 and CDR2 (germline): LNHDA, SQIVND (reference sequence). This CDR3 comprises 20 residues. V lost 0 bases and J 5 bases, leaving 28 bases between the germline ends. The CDR3 bases are TGTGCCAGTAGTATAGATCACGACCCTTCCCCAGGGGCGCCCTATTATGGCTACACCTTC. It specifies CASSIDHDPSPGAPYYGYTF.

The rearrangement joins TRBV6-1 to TRBJ1-2; D might be TRBD1 (5 bases). The CDR3 consists of 12 residues. Germline V gene lookup returns CDR1 MNHNS and CDR2 SASEGT. V was pared by 6 bases and J by 7 bases, with 12 bases between. The CDR3 bases are TGTGCCAGCAGATATGGGGGGGTTGGCTACACCTTC. It codes for CASRYGGVGYTF.

The V call is TRBV29-1, the J call TRBJ2-7; possible D gene TRBD1, 6 bases. This CDR3 is 13 amino acids long. Per the germline V gene, CDR1 is SQVTM and CDR2 is ANQGSEA. Between the trimmed V and J ends, which lost 4 bases and 2 bases, there was a span of 12 bases. The CDR3 nucleotides are TGCAGCGTTGGTCCGACAGGAACCTACGAGCAGTACTTC. It encodes CSVGPTGTYEQYF.

The V gene is TRBV25-1, the J gene TRBJ1-2; D gene unclear. The CDR3 extends over 15 amino acids. Trimming removed 3 bases from V and 8 bases from J, with 19 bases in between. Germline-derived CDR1 and CDR2 are MGHDK and SYGVNS. The CDR3 region is CASSDFGRETSGYTF. The CDR3 DNA reads as TGTGCCAGCAGTGATTTCGGACGGGAGACGTCGGGCTACACCTTC.

V gene TRBV6-5 combines with J gene TRBJ2-7, with D maybe TRBD1 (6 bases). Germline lookup yields CDR1 MNHEY and CDR2 SVGAGI. This CDR3 is built from 14 residues. The V end was cut by 5 bases, the J end by 2 bases, with 13 bases between. CDR3 sequence (DNA): TGTGCCAGCAGTAGATCCGGACAGCCCTACGAGCAGTACTTC. Protein product: CASSRSGQPYEQYF.

V is TRBV2 and J is TRBJ1-5, with D tentatively TRBD1 (6 bases). This CDR3 region has 13 residues. Between the trimmed V and J ends, which lost 8 bases and 4 bases, there was a span of 12 bases. Germline-derived CDR1 and CDR2 are SNHLY and FYNNEI. The CDR3 bases are TGTGCCAGCTCGGGGGCTGAAAATCAGCCCCAGCATTTT. Residues: CASSGAENQPQHF. The entire variable domain, with the rest obtained from reference TRBV2 and TRBJ1-5, is as follows: EPEVTQTPSHQVTQMGQEVILRCVPISNHLYFYWYRQILGQKVEFLVSFYNNEISEKSEIFDDQFSVERPDGSNFTLKIRSTKLEDSAMYFCASSGAENQPQHFGDGTRLSIL.

This clone showed up just once. The DNA for the CDR3 is TGTGCCAGCAGCTTAGCGAGCGGGGTGGGCGAGCAGTACTTC. The encoded protein is CASSLASGVGEQYF. The J gene is TRBJ2-7, the V gene TRBV7-9, with 7 bases identical to TRBD2. CDR3 size: 14 residues. V lost 0 bases to trimming and J lost 6 bases; unmatched junction nucleotides: 5. Germline V gene sequence: CDR1 SEHNR, CDR2 FQNEAQ (reference sequence).

The chain joins TRBV7-9 to TRBJ2-3, with 13 bases that match TRBD2. The J segment lost 3 bases and the V segment lost 6 bases, leaving 15 bases of the junction unmatched. Looked up from germline, CDR1 is SEHNR and CDR2 is FQNEAQ (reference sequence). The CDR3 length is 19 residues. The CDR3 is CASRPGLAGVLERTDTQYF. The CDR3 nucleotides are TGTGCCAGCAGACCCGGACTAGCGGGAGTACTAGAGAGAACAGATACGCAGTATTTT.

This chain connects TRBV30 to TRBJ2-2, with TRBD1 as a possible D gene (5 bases). V lost 1 base to trimming and J lost 0 bases, with 12 bases between them. From germline, CDR1 is GTSNPN and CDR2 SVGIG (reference sequence). The CDR3 contains 16 residues. CDR3 coding DNA: TGTGCCTGGAGTGGGCAGGGTTTTACGAACACCGGGGAGCTGTTTTTT. This encodes CAWSGQGFTNTGELFF.

The gene calls are TRBV7-8 and TRBJ1-1; D might be TRBD1 (6 bases). Trimming pared 6 bases from V and 5 bases from J, leaving 19 bases between. The CDR3 loop spans 15 amino acids. Per germline, CDR1 SGHVS and CDR2 FQNEAQ. The CDR3 here is CASRPTGAQGTEAFF. The CDR3 DNA reads as TGTGCCAGCAGACCAACCGGGGCCCAGGGGACTGAAGCTTTCTTT.

This clone occurred once. V and J are TRBV6-1 and TRBJ1-2; the D is unclear. The V and J ends lost 1 base and 4 bases respectively, with 10 bases between them. CDR3 length: 14 amino acids. Germline assignment: CDR1 MNHNS and CDR2 SASEGT. The CDR3 spells CASSEEVVSYGYTF. The DNA for the CDR3 is TGTGCCAGCAGTGAAGAGGTGGTCAGCTATGGCTACACCTTC.

The chain recombines TRBV9 with TRBJ2-2; D is possibly TRBD1 (6 bases). Germline loops: CDR1 SGDLS, CDR2 YYNGEE. V was shortened by 3 bases and J by 1 base, with 10 bases between the two germline ends. The CDR3 loop spans 15 amino acids. CDR3 sequence: CASSARTVNTGELFF. The CDR3 DNA reads as TGTGCCAGCAGCGCAAGGACAGTGAACACCGGGGAGCTGTTTTTT.

J is TRBJ2-2 and V is TRBV5-1; 12 positions match TRBD2. The germline V gene encodes CDR1 SGHRS and CDR2 YFSETQ. This CDR3 is 17 amino acids long. After removal of 4 bases from V and 2 bases from J, the junction contained 6 bases not matched to a gene. CDR3 sequence reads: CASSLMTSGGNTGELFF. CDR3 in DNA: TGCGCCAGCAGCCTAATGACTAGCGGGGGCAACACCGGGGAGCTGTTTTTT.

The chain has TRBV5-1 and TRBJ1-5; D uncertain. The CDR3 contains 13 residues. Between the trimmed V and J ends, which lost 5 bases and 6 bases, there was a span of 12 bases. Germline V lookup: CDR1 SGHRS, CDR2 YFSETQ. The CDR3: CASRQDFAQPQHF. In DNA, the CDR3 is TGCGCCAGCAGACAAGATTTCGCTCAGCCCCAGCATTTT.

The V gene is TRBV5-6, the J gene TRBJ2-2; D perhaps matches TRBD2 (5 bases). Germline V lookup: CDR1 SGHDT, CDR2 YYEEEE. CDR3 length: 14 residues. Trimming left V 0 bases short and J 5 bases short, with 8 bases between. CDR3 in DNA: TGTGCCAGCAGCTTGGGCCAGCGGACCGGGGAGCTGTTTTTT. This gives the protein CASSLGQRTGELFF.

This rearrangement joins TRBV7-8 to TRBJ1-1; D unresolved. From germline, CDR1 is SGHVS and CDR2 FQNEAQ. V was clipped by 2 bases and J by 3 bases, with 4 bases between them. CDR3 length equals 12 residues. The CDR3 DNA sequence: TGTGCCAGCAGCTTAACGGACACTGAAGCTTTCTTT. Protein: CASSLTDTEAFF.

The chain links TRBV19 to TRBJ1-1, with D maybe TRBD1 (5 bases). Trimming shortened V by 1 base and J by 2 bases, and 8 bases separated the two germline ends. Germline lookup yields CDR1 LNHDA and CDR2 SQIVND (reference sequence). This CDR3 comprises 14 residues. In nucleotides, the CDR3 is TGTGCCAGTAGTATAGGGCGGGACAACACTGAAGCTTTCTTT. Its protein product is CASSIGRDNTEAFF.

This chain joins TRBV7-9 and TRBJ1-1; 11 bases fit TRBD1. Trimming at V came to 7 bases and at J to 1 base, leaving 5 bases not matched to a gene. The length of the CDR3 is 15 residues. Germline-derived CDR1 and CDR2 are SEHNR and FQNEAQ (reference sequence). The CDR3 DNA is TGTGCCAGCATGTATGGGACAGGGGGGAACACTGAAGCTTTCTTT. Translation gives CASMYGTGGNTEAFF.